The source of this T cell receptor (beta chain) is a study of T-cell memory formation after mild COVID-19 (dated by TCRdb to the early 2020s). For the study in its entirety: TCR sequence clusters from the two donors were found to be largely donor specific. The cohort comprised two young, previously healthy adult volunteers, one female and one male. In a couple of donors, T-cell clones that expanded and contracted after mild COVID-19 were tracked by sequencing TCRalpha and TCRbeta repertoires over time.

General study outcomes and caveats: Whether the second-wave clones peaking on day 37 were SARS-CoV-2 specific was not confirmed. Contracting CD4+ clones were found mainly in CM and EM memory subsets, while CD8+ clones were enriched in EMRA. Balanced CD4/CD8 phenotypes were observed for clones contracting from day 15 to 85, whereas a bias towards CD4+ was observed for a second wave of clones expanding from day 15 to 37. Some responding clones were found in pre-infection memory, which suggests that pre-existing cross-reactive memory T cells took part in the SARS-CoV-2 response. The study covered only a couple of mild cases, and larger cohorts including severe cases with pre-infection samples were considered necessary.

Ficoll-Paque density gradient centrifugation was used to isolate PBMCs. Sequencing relied on an Illumina NovaSeq 6000. Using 5'RACE with constant-segment primers, TCRalpha and TCRbeta cDNA libraries were constructed, with sample barcodes and unique molecular identifiers added in the process. Trizol reagent was used to extract RNA from every sample. Amplification of the libraries took two PCR steps, and the second step added a second sample barcode plus Illumina TruSeq adapters. Libraries were sequenced on an Illumina NovaSeq with 2 x 150 bp paired-end reads. In the original analysis: The reads were demultiplexed and collapsed into UMI-guided consensus sequences using migec v1.2.7. Using mixcr v2.1.11, UMI consensuses were aligned to TRA and TRB V and J templates and then assembled into clonotypes. Expanded or contracted clonotypes were those called significant by both edgeR and NoisET, with noise models trained on biological replicates. For edgeR calls, a false discovery rate-adjusted p below 0.01 and a log2 fold-change threshold of 1 were applied. PCA with hierarchical clustering of max-normalized trajectories of the 1000 most abundant clonotypes was used as exploratory dynamics analysis. Each responding clone was given a CD4 or CD8 phenotype based on the CD4+ and CD8+ repertoires, which had been sequenced separately. Using fastp trimming at Q25 and MiXCR clonotype assembly, TCRdb reanalyzed the public sequencing data and kept in-frame beta chains. Here each entry gathers all rows of one CDR3 protein and keeps the most common genes and DNA. V and J calls and clone size were set by TCRdb, not the authors. For this sample there are approximately 150,000 distinct CDR3 sequences; about 19% appear just once. The ten biggest clones cover over 2% of the sample.

A few counts support this clonotype. What this receptor recognizes is not known. No clone much larger than this one lies a single base away; base qualities are absent. The receptor comes from an adult woman who had mild COVID-19 (a few samples of this study predate the infection). The sample titles of this study are shuffled in the database, so cell type and time point are left out; the donor was told from shared clones. What was sequenced was PBMCs or a T cell subset sorted from them (not recorded which).

The CDR3 region reads CASSGGGEETQYF. The DNA is as follows: TGTGCCAGCAGTGGGGGCGGGGAGGAGACCCAGTACTTC. Recombination joined TRBV2 with TRBJ2-5; the D gene is possibly TRBD2, with 6 bases matching. Cut back by 4 bases and 5 bases, the V and J ends lie 11 bases apart. The CDR3 spans 13 residues, from the cysteine through the phenylalanine. Of all the DNA, just the CDR3 is kept, 39 bases in frame from base 1. As encoded in the germline V gene, CDR1 is SNHLY while CDR2 is FYNNEI.